This T cell receptor (beta chain) was sequenced during a study of cytotoxic CD8 clonotypes in ibrutinib-treated CLL. Only a few counts were recorded for this clone. Assay used: immunoSEQ multiplex PCR; TCRdb lists only in-frame clones, some missing. The table records more than 12,000 clones, 52% of them present only once. Trimming shortened V by 4 bases and J by 2 bases, and 10 bases separated the two germline ends. CDR1 and CDR2 (germline): SGHRS, YFSETQ. The CDR3 covers 14 residues. The clonotype was recovered from a human donor with chronic lymphocytic leukemia. V is TRBV5-1 and J is TRBJ2-1; a weak D match, TRBD2 (6 bases). This specimen consisted of PBMCs, obtained at a 24-month disease-progression time point, from a patient treated with ibrutinib. This chain's CDR3 is CASSPGLAYNEQFF. Written as DNA, the CDR3 is TGCGCCAGCAGCCCGGGACTCGCCTACAATGAGCAGTTCTTC.